These 18 T cell receptor beta chains were sequenced from one sample in a study of graft-versus-host responses after intestinal transplantation. Produced via immunoSEQ multiplex PCR; TCRdb's table is partial and in-frame only. The repertoire holds tens of thousands of clones, with 70% to 90% as singletons. The sequences come from PBMCs, collected 26 days after transplant. These TCRs come from a human patient who received an intestinal transplant, so some T cells may come from the graft donor.

V usage is TRBV9 and J usage is TRBJ2-1, with TRBD2 matching 13 bases. The CDR3 is 16 residues long. The V segment lost 4 bases and the J segment 6 bases; nucleotides outside the gene matches: 7. Germline V gives CDR1 SGDLS, CDR2 YYNGEE. CDR3 bases: TGTGCCAGCAGCCATACTAGCGGGAGGGCTCTCAATGAGCAGTTCTTC. Its protein product is CASSHTSGRALNEQFF.

CDR3 amino acids: CASSNLKQGNGSPLHF. In DNA form, the CDR3 reads TGTGCCAGCAGTAACCTGAAACAGGGTAACGGTTCACCCCTCCACTTT. This chain connects TRBV28 to TRBJ1-6; the D gene is possibly TRBD1 (6 bases). V was trimmed by 5 bases and J by 9 bases, leaving 20 bases between them. This CDR3 is built from 16 residues. Germline V gene lookup returns CDR1 MDHEN and CDR2 SYDVKM.

J is TRBJ2-5 and V is TRBV18, with a possible D match to TRBD1 (5 bases). This CDR3 spans 14 amino acids. CDR1 and CDR2 (germline): KGHSH, LQKENI. The germline V and J ends were trimmed by 2 bases and 5 bases, with 12 bases remaining between them. The CDR3 nucleotides read TGTGCCAGCTCACCAGCGGACACTCGGGAGACCCAGTACTTC. Translation: CASSPADTRETQYF.

The CDR3 loop reads CASSLAIAGGLNEQFF. The CDR3 coding sequence is TGTGCCAGCAGCTTGGCAATAGCGGGGGGGCTCAATGAGCAGTTCTTC. The chain recombines TRBV5-6 with TRBJ2-1; 11 positions match TRBD2. CDR1 is SGHDT, CDR2 YYEEEE, per germline. CDR3 length: 16 residues. V gave up 0 bases and J gave up 6 bases; unmatched junction bases: 5.

The chain uses TRBV4-2 and TRBJ2-1; TRBD1 matches at 9 bases. The CDR3 loop spans 16 amino acids. With 3 bases clipped from V and 7 bases from J, the junction kept 10 bases outside the gene matches. Germline V gene sequence: CDR1 LGHNA, CDR2 YNFKEQ. The CDR3 is CASSHGPGQGGNEQFF. CDR3 nucleotides: TGTGCCAGCAGCCATGGACCGGGACAGGGAGGGAATGAGCAGTTCTTC.

The chain recombines TRBV6-5 with TRBJ1-2, with TRBD1 identical over 8 bases. Germline V gives CDR1 MNHEY, CDR2 SVGAGI. V shed 5 bases, J shed 4 bases, and the junction held 3 bases outside the gene matches. This CDR3 has 13 residues. CDR3 protein: CASSSGQGYGYTF. In DNA, the CDR3 is TGTGCCAGCAGTAGCGGACAGGGCTATGGCTACACCTTC.

This chain connects TRBV5-6 to TRBJ1-5, with TRBD1 as a possible D gene (6 bases). V was pared by 0 bases and J by 1 base, with 8 bases between. This CDR3 has 15 residues. Germline V gives CDR1 SGHDT, CDR2 YYEEEE. CDR3 DNA sequence: TGTGCCAGCAGCTTGGACAGGGAAAGCAATCAGCCCCAGCATTTT. This encodes CASSLDRESNQPQHF.

The chain recombines TRBV12-5 with TRBJ2-7, with TRBD2 matching 12 bases. The junction had 2 bases not matched to a gene; V was cut back by 6 bases and J by 2 bases. Germline CDR1 LGHNT, CDR2 FRNRAP. The CDR3 totals 14 residues. CDR3 sequence reads: CASGPSGGAYEQYV. CDR3 DNA sequence: TGTGCTAGTGGACCTAGCGGGGGGGCCTACGAGCAGTACGTC.

This chain joins TRBV4-2 and TRBJ2-3; TRBD2 agrees at 10 bases. This CDR3 comprises 17 residues. V dropped 0 bases and J dropped 5; count of bases not matched to a gene: 8. Looked up from germline, CDR1 is LGHNA and CDR2 is YNFKEQ. CDR3 amino acids: CASSQDPAGGGGDTQYF. As DNA, the CDR3 is TGTGCCAGCAGCCAAGATCCAGCGGGAGGGGGGGGAGATACGCAGTATTTT.

V gene TRBV29-1 combines with J gene TRBJ1-3; the D is unclear. The V end was cut by 6 bases, the J end by 0 bases, with 12 bases between. In germline, CDR1 is SQVTM, CDR2 ANQGSEA. CDR3 length: 14 amino acids. The CDR3 sequence is CSVEIQSSGNTIYF. In nucleotides, the CDR3 is TGCAGCGTGGAGATTCAAAGCTCTGGAAACACCATATATTTT.

This clone has just one count. This chain uses TRBV5-1 with TRBJ2-7, with D possibly matching TRBD2 (6 bases). The V end lost 1 base, the J end lost 3 bases, and 14 bases lay between the germline ends. The CDR3 runs 15 residues. The V gene's germline CDR1 is SGHRS and CDR2 YFSETQ. The CDR3, as DNA: TGCGCCAGCAGCTTGATTTCAGGGCGGGACTACGAGCAGTACTTC. Residues: CASSLISGRDYEQYF. Full variable domain (missing parts from reference TRBV5-1 and TRBJ2-7): KAGVTQTPRYLIKTRGQQVTLSCSPISGHRSVSWYQQTPGQGLQFLFEYFSETQRNKGNFPGRFSGRQFSNSRSEMNVSTLELGDSALYLCASSLISGRDYEQYFGPGTRLTVT.

V is TRBV5-4 and J is TRBJ2-1; D gene unclear. The CDR3 totals 15 residues. CDR1 and CDR2 (germline): SGHNT, YYREEE (reference sequence). V was cut by 0 bases and J by 0 bases, with 7 bases left in between. Here the CDR3 DNA reads TGTGCCAGCAGCTTGGCCAGGAACTCCTACAATGAGCAGTTCTTC. Amino acids: CASSLARNSYNEQFF.

The chain employs TRBV28 and TRBJ1-1; 9 positions match TRBD1. This CDR3 spans 15 amino acids. The trim removed 6 bases at V and 5 bases at J, leaving 10 bases unmatched. Germline loops: CDR1 MDHEN, CDR2 SYDVKM. The CDR3: CASSTAGTGQTEAFF. CDR3 DNA: TGTGCCAGCAGCACAGCCGGGACAGGGCAAACTGAAGCTTTCTTT.

The V gene is TRBV4-1, the J gene TRBJ1-4; D gene uncertain. The CDR3 runs to 15 residues. Trimming stripped 1 base from V and 3 bases from J, with 9 bases between. CDR1 is MGHRA and CDR2 is YSYEKL in the germline V gene. The CDR3 loop reads CASSQVGYPNEKLFF. CDR3 nucleotides: TGCGCCAGCAGCCAAGTCGGTTACCCTAATGAAAAACTGTTTTTT.

The chain has TRBV6-1 and TRBJ2-3; maybe TRBD2 (5 bases). This CDR3 is built from 14 residues. The germline gives CDR1 MNHNS, CDR2 SASEGT. Between the trimmed V and J ends, which lost 8 bases and 3 bases, there was a span of 15 bases. The CDR3 coding sequence is TGTGCCAGCTCGGGATCCACGGGGACAGATACGCAGTATTTT. Its protein is CASSGSTGTDTQYF.

The J gene is TRBJ2-5, the V gene TRBV2; D remains ambiguous. Trimming stripped 4 bases from V and 2 bases from J, with 5 bases between. CDR1 is SNHLY and CDR2 is FYNNEI in the germline V gene. This CDR3 has 12 amino acids. CDR3 sequence (DNA): TGTGCCAGCAGTGGGCCTCAAGAGACCCAGTACTTC. Protein: CASSGPQETQYF.

This clone appeared a single time. The CDR3 sequence is CASSMTGALGGDTQYF. The CDR3 DNA follows: TGTGCCAGTAGTATGACAGGGGCACTAGGGGGAGATACGCAGTATTTT. The rearrangement uses TRBV19 and TRBJ2-3; 8 bases are a match to TRBD1. Germline V gene data show CDR1 as LNHDA and CDR2 as SQIVND (reference sequence). Unmatched junction bases numbered 10, after V lost 3 bases and J lost 5 bases. This CDR3 region has 16 residues.

DNA for the CDR3: TGTGCCAGCCGCCAGGACAGGGCGAACACTGAAGCTTTCTTT. Translation gives CASRQDRANTEAFF. V gene TRBV5-6 combines with J gene TRBJ1-1; 8 positions agree with TRBD1. CDR3 length: 14 residues. The V segment lost 7 bases and the J segment 1 base; nucleotides outside the gene matches: 6. Per germline, CDR1 SGHDT and CDR2 YYEEEE.